The 12 T cell receptor beta chains reported below all come from one sample, sequenced in a study of blood T cell repertoires in COVID-19. Libraries were prepared by immunoSEQ multiplex PCR; TCRdb keeps only in-frame clonotypes and omits some of them. The sample carries fewer than 65,000 clones, 85% to 95% recorded once. The sequenced sample was peripheral blood. These receptors came from a man between 50 and 59 years old with acute or convalescent COVID-19.

This clone was detected only once. CDR3 coding DNA: TGTGCCAGCAGCTTCCTTAACAATGAGCAGTTCTTC. It yields the protein CASSFLNNEQFF. V usage is TRBV7-9 and J usage is TRBJ2-1, with no clear D. Germline V gene lookup returns CDR1 SEHNR and CDR2 FQNEAQ (reference sequence). The ends were cut back, 3 bases at V and 5 bases at J, with 5 bases in the middle. This CDR3 region has 12 residues.

Only one count was recorded for this clone. The V call is TRBV3-1 (or the pseudogene TRBV3-2), the J call TRBJ2-1, with D possibly TRBD2 on 5 matching bases. This CDR3 contains 16 residues. Between the trimmed V and J ends, which lost 0 bases and 3 bases, there was a span of 12 bases. Germline V gives CDR1 LGHDT, CDR2 YNNKEL (reference sequence). The CDR3 nucleotides read TGTGCCAGCAGCCAAGATGTTGCGGGCCTCTACAATGAGCAGTTCTTC. It is translated as CASSQDVAGLYNEQFF.

The table lists this clone with a few counts. CDR3 amino acids: CASRPHRTESSYEQYF. DNA for the CDR3: TGTGCCAGCAGACCCCACCGGACAGAGAGCTCCTACGAGCAGTACTTC. The V gene is TRBV6-4, the J gene TRBJ2-7; tentative D call: TRBD1 (6 bases). The CDR3 has 16 residues. Per the germline V gene, CDR1 is MRHNA and CDR2 is SNTAGT. Trimming cost V 6 bases and J 0 bases, with 18 bases left between them.

V and J are TRBV27 and TRBJ2-1; 9 bases match TRBD1. J gave up 5 bases and V 5 bases, and 7 bases lay outside the gene matches. The length of the CDR3 is 15 residues. From germline, CDR1 is MNHEY and CDR2 SMNVEV (reference sequence). CDR3 sequence reads: CASSEPGTGNNEQFF. The DNA of the CDR3 is TGTGCCAGCAGTGAGCCCGGGACAGGGAACAATGAGCAGTTCTTC.

This chain connects TRBV5-1 to TRBJ2-5; TRBD2 agrees at 8 bases. Germline CDR1 and CDR2: SGHRS and YFSETQ. The CDR3 length is 14 residues. V was pared by 4 bases and J by 2 bases, with 4 bases of the junction left unmatched. CDR3: CASSETSAQETQYF. The DNA of the CDR3 is TGCGCCAGCAGCGAGACTAGCGCACAAGAGACCCAGTACTTC.

The gene calls are TRBV27 and TRBJ1-2; D uncertain. This CDR3 contains 13 residues. V was pared by 4 bases and J by 7 bases, with 13 bases between. The germline V gene encodes CDR1 MNHEY and CDR2 SMNVEV (reference sequence). Here the CDR3 reads CASSSGLRIGYTF. The CDR3 DNA sequence: TGTGCCAGCAGTTCGGGTCTACGAATTGGCTACACCTTC.

The V gene is TRBV27, the J gene TRBJ2-1; 14 bases are a match to TRBD2. Trimming at V came to 2 bases and at J to 9 bases, leaving 9 bases not matched to a gene. Germline V gene lookup returns CDR1 MNHEY and CDR2 SMNVEV (reference sequence). The CDR3 sequence is 17 residues long. As DNA, the CDR3 is TGTGCCAGCAGTTTAAGGGGACTAGCGGGAGATAGGGGTGAGCAGTTCTTC. Its translation: CASSLRGLAGDRGEQFF.

V is TRBV7-6 and J is TRBJ2-1; 9 positions agree with TRBD2. This CDR3 is built from 15 residues. The trim removed 1 base at V and 8 bases at J, leaving 6 bases unmatched. The germline V gene has CDR1 SGHVS and CDR2 FNYEAQ. As DNA, the CDR3 is TGTGCCAGCAGCTTAGATAGCGGGAGTACCGATGAGCAGTTCTTC. This codes for CASSLDSGSTDEQFF.

The chain combines TRBV6-6 with TRBJ1-6, with a tentative D call TRBD1 (6 bases). With 5 bases removed from V and 8 bases from J, the gap between germline ends came to 7 bases. This CDR3 has 12 amino acids. In germline, CDR1 is MNHNY, CDR2 SVGAGI (reference sequence). CDR3 bases: TGTGCCAGCAGTCGACAGGATTCACCCCTCCACTTT. Encoded protein: CASSRQDSPLHF.

Turning to this clone: Other DNA sequences from this sample encode an identical CDR3 as well. J is TRBJ2-7 and V is TRBV11-2; a possible D gene is TRBD2 (5 bases). Trimming took 2 bases from V and 6 from J, leaving 11 bases between them. The CDR3 consists of 13 residues. CDR1 and CDR2 from the germline V gene are SGHAT and FQNNGV. The DNA for the CDR3 is TGTGCCAGCAGCTTAATCTCGGGGTCCGAGCAGTACTTC. It translates to CASSLISGSEQYF.

In this sample, this clone turned up once. The rearrangement uses TRBV18 and TRBJ2-1, with TRBD1 matching 10 bases. The CDR3 covers 13 residues. Trimming at V came to 9 bases and at J to 6 bases, leaving 5 bases not matched to a gene. Germline CDR1 is KGHSH and CDR2 is LQKENI. CDR3 amino acids: CARDRGDFNEQFF. The CDR3 region has the DNA TGTGCCAGGGACAGGGGGGACTTCAATGAGCAGTTCTTC. Combining the CDR3 with reference TRBV18 and TRBJ2-1 gives the whole variable domain NAGVMQNPRHLVRRRGQEARLRCSPMKGHSHVYWYRQLPEEGLKFMVYLQKENIIDESGMPKERFSAEFPKEGPSILRIQQVVRGDSAAYFCARDRGDFNEQFFGPGTRLTVL.

The V gene is TRBV4-3, the J gene TRBJ2-5, with 11 positions matching TRBD2. Unmatched junction bases numbered 5, after V lost 3 bases and J lost 2 bases. Germline loops: CDR1 LGHNA, CDR2 YSLEER. The CDR3 spans 16 residues. CDR3 loop: CASSQGIAGGQETQYF. DNA of the CDR3: TGCGCCAGCAGCCAGGGGATAGCGGGAGGGCAAGAGACCCAGTACTTC.